This T cell receptor beta chain was captured by sequencing in a study of T cell changes during pregnancy in multiple sclerosis (dated by TCRdb to the late 2010s). Concerning the study at large: In women with multiple sclerosis, the researchers looked at how the T cell repertoire shifted as pregnancy progressed.

The library was produced with the immunoSEQ multiplex PCR assay. TCRdb provides this immuneACCESS table in a form limited to in-frame rearrangements. Some clones are lacking; in checked studies, under half of them reflect an unresolved V gene, and why the rest are absent is not known. This sample is represented by around 28,000 clones; roughly nine tenths of them were singletons. The ten biggest clones cover 4.3% of the sample. Looking up the germline V gene yields CDR1 MGHRA and CDR2 YSYEKL. The CDR3 measures 16 amino acids from cysteine to phenylalanine. The only DNA kept is the CDR3, 48 bases in frame from the first base. Clipping removes 0 bases from V and 3 bases from J, with 8 as the unmatched junction base count. In regard to this clone: Its antigen remains undetermined. Base qualities are not recorded, but no much larger clone differs from it by a single base.

The TCR comes from a female donor with multiple sclerosis, enrolled in a pregnancy study. The sample consisted of CD8+ T cells from peripheral blood mononuclear cells, taken in the second trimester of pregnancy. The chain links TRBV4-1 with TRBJ2-7; 7 bases in between match TRBD1. The nucleotide sequence is given as TGCGCCAGCAGCCAAGAGGGAAAGGGACAGTTCTACGAGCAGTACTTC. It translates to CASSQEGKGQFYEQYF.